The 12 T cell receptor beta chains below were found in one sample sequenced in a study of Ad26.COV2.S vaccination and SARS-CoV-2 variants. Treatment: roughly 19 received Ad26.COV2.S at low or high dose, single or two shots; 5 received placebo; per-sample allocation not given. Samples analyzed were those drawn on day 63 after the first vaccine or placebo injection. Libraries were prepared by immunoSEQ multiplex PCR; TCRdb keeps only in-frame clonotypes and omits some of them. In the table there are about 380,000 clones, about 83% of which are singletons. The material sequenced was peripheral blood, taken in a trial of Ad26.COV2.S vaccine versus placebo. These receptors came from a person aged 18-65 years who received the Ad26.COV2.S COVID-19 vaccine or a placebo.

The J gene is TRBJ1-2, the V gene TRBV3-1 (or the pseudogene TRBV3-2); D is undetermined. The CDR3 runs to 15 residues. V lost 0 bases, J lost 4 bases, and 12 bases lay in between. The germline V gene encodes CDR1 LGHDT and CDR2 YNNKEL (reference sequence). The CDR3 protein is CASSQDRGYSYGYTF. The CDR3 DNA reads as TGTGCCAGCAGCCAAGACCGCGGGTATAGCTATGGCTACACCTTC.

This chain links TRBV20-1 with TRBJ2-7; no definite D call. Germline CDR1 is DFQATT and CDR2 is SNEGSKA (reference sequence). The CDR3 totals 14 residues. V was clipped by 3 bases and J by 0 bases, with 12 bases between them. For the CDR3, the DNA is TGCAGTGCTAGTTCTCACGCTGACTCCTACGAGCAGTACTTC. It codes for CSASSHADSYEQYF.

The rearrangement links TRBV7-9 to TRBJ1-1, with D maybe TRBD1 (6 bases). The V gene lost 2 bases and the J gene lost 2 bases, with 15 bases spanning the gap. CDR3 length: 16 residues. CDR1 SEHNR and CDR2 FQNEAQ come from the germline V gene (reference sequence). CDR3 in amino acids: CASSLQGRRGNTEAFF. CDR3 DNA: TGTGCCAGCAGCTTACAGGGGCGGCGAGGAAACACTGAAGCTTTCTTT.

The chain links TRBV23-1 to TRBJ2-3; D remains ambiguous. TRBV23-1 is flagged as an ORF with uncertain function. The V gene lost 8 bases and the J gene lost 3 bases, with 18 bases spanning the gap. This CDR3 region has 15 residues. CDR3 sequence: CASGEVKGITDTQYF. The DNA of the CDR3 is TGCGCCAGCGGAGAGGTCAAAGGGATTACAGATACGCAGTATTTT.

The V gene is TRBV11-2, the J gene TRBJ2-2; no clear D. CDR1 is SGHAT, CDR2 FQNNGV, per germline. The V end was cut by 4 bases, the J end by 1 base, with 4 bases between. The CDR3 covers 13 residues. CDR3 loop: CASSWRNTGELFF. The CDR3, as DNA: TGTGCCAGCAGCTGGAGGAACACCGGGGAGCTGTTTTTT.

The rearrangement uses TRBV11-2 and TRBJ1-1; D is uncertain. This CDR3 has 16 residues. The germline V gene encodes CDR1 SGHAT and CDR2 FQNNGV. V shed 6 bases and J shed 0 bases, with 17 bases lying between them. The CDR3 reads CASRQLNGRLNTEAFF. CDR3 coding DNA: TGTGCCAGCAGGCAACTCAACGGGCGCCTGAACACTGAAGCTTTCTTT. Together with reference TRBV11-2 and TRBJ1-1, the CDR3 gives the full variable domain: EAGVAQSPRYKIIEKRQSVAFWCNPISGHATLYWYQQILGQGPKLLIQFQNNGVVDDSQLPKDRFSAERLKGVDSTLKIQPAKLEDSAVYLCASRQLNGRLNTEAFFGQGTRLTVV.

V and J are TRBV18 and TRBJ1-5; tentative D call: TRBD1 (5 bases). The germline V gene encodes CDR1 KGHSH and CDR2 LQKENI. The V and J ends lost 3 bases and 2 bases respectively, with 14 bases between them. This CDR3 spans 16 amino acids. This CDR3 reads CASSPYGGEGNQPQHF. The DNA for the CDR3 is TGTGCCAGCTCACCGTATGGGGGGGAGGGCAATCAGCCCCAGCATTTT.

CDR3 sequence (DNA): TGCGCCAGCAGCCACGCTGGAGGCGTCCAAGAGACCCAGTACTTC. As protein: CASSHAGGVQETQYF. This rearrangement joins TRBV4-3 to TRBJ2-5; a possible D gene is TRBD2 (5 bases). There are 15 residues in the CDR3. CDR1 is LGHNA and CDR2 is YSLEER in the germline V gene. The V gene lost 3 bases and the J gene lost 1 base, with 12 bases spanning the gap.

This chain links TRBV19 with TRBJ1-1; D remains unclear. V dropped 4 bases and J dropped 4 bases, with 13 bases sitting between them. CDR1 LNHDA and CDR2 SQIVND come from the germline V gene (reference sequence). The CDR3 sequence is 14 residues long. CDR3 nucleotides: TGTGCCAGTAGTACTGCCGGCCTTCCCACTGAAGCTTTCTTT. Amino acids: CASSTAGLPTEAFF.

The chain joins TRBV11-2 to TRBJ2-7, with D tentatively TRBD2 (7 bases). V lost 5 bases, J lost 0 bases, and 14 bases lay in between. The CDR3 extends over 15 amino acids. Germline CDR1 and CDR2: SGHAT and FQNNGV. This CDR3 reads CASSRGGGSSYEQYF. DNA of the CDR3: TGTGCCAGCAGCCGCGGGGGCGGGAGCTCCTACGAGCAGTACTTC.

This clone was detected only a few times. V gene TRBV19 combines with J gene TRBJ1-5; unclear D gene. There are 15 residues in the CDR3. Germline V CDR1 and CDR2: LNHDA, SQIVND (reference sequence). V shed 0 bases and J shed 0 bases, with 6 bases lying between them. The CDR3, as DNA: TGTGCCAGTAGTATAGACAGCCATAGCAATCAGCCCCAGCATTTT. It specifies CASSIDSHSNQPQHF.

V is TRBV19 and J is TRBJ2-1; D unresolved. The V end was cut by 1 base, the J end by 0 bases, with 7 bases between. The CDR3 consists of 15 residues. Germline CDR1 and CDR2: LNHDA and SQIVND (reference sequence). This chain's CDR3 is CASSIAGVSYNEQFF. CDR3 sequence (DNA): TGTGCCAGTAGTATAGCGGGCGTCTCCTACAATGAGCAGTTCTTC.